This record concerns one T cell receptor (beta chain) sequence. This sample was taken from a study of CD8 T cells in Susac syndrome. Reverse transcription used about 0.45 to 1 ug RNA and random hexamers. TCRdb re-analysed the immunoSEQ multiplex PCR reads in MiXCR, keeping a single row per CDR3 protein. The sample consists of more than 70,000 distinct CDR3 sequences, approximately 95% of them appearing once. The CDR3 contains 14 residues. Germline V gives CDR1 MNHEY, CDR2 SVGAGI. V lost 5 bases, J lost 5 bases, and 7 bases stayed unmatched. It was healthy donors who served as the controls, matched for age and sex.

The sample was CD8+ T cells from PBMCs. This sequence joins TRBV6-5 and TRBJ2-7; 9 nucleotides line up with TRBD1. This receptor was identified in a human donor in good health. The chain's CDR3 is CASSTGTGHHEQYF. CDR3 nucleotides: TGTGCCAGCAGTACCGGGACAGGGCACCACGAGCAGTACTTC.